This T cell receptor beta chain was observed in a study of cytomegalovirus exposure and HLA in healthy donors. As for the study in general: A prior study identified some 100 million unique TCR beta sequences from about 179 million T cells. Study conclusions and caveats: Later genetic work tied a missense DCLRE1C variant to beta-chain V and J trimming. Later analysis showed most CMV-associated TCR beta chains appearing HLA-restricted.

Trimming took 6 bases from V and 0 from J, leaving 10 bases between them. The CDR3 contains 14 residues. Germline assignment: CDR1 LNHDA and CDR2 SQIVND (reference sequence). As concerns this clone: Antigen specificity is unknown.

Primers: 60 Vbeta forward and 13 Jbeta reverse. The protocol was immunoSEQ multiplex PCR, while the TCRdb copy is restricted to in-frame clones and leaves out a portion. The sample yields tens of thousands of clones, about four fifths seen once. The source is a man aged 45-65 years in good health and CMV-seropositive. The sequenced material came from PBMCs. The chain links TRBV19 to TRBJ2-3, with a weak D call TRBD2 (5 bases). CDR3 residues: CASRKRASTDTQYF. DNA for the CDR3: TGTGCCAGTAGAAAGAGGGCTAGCACAGATACGCAGTATTTT. The full variable domain, with the rest looked up from reference TRBV19 and TRBJ2-3, is DGGITQSPKYLFRKEGQNVTLSCEQNLNHDAMYWYRQDPGQGLRLIYYSQIVNDFQKGDIAEGYSVSREKKESFPLTVTSAQKNPTAFYLCASRKRASTDTQYFGPGTRLTVL.